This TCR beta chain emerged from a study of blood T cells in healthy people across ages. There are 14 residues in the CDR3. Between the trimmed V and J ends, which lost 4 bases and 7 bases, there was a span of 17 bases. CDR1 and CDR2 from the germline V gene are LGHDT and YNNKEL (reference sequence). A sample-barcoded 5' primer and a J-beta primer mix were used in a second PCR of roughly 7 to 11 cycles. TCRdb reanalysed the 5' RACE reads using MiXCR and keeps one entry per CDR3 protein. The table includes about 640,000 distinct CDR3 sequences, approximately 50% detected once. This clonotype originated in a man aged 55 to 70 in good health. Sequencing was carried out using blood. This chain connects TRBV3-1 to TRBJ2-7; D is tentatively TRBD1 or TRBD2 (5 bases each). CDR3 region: CASSPGRFEVEQYF. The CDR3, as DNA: TGTGCCAGCAGCCCGGGACGGTTCGAGGTGGAGCAGTACTTC.